A selection of T cell receptor beta chains follows, all from one sample in a study of cytomegalovirus exposure and HLA in healthy donors. Sequencing was performed with immunoSEQ multiplex PCR; in TCRdb, only in-frame clones are kept and a portion is missing. The sample includes some 120,000 clones, approximately 80% of them seen just once. Sequencing used PBMCs. These receptor sequences come from a man aged 25-45 years in good health and CMV-seronegative. CDR3s include the opening cysteine and the closing phenylalanine or tryptophan. A clone size is listed for some rows: how often the clone was seen (once, few, many), or a class if it is expanded.

clone_size | j_call | v_call | cdr3_aa
NA | TRBJ1-4 | TRBV7-2 | CASSLGRSLREKLFF
NA | TRBJ2-1 | TRBV27 | CASSFLGLNEQFF
NA | TRBJ2-7 | TRBV7-9 | CASSLWTGVIGSEQYF
NA | TRBJ1-2 | TRBV6-5 | CASSSRQGAGNGYTF
NA | TRBJ1-2 | TRBV4-2 | CASSQDLRGYTF
once | TRBJ2-7 | TRBV7-9 | CASSLWDRGFYEQYF
NA | TRBJ2-7 | TRBV27 | CASEAGSYEQYF
NA | TRBJ2-2 | TRBV19 | CASRSSLFETGELFF
NA | TRBJ2-7 | TRBV7-6 | CASSSFSGTGNYEQYF
NA | TRBJ2-7 | TRBV7-9 | CASSLTGGYEQYF
few | TRBJ2-1 | TRBV6-5 | CASSSDTVSSYNEQFF
once | TRBJ2-7 | TRBV15 | CATSRGISGRAYEQYF
NA | TRBJ1-3 | TRBV6-5 | CASSVGREGSIYF
NA | TRBJ2-3 | TRBV27 | CASIPRGTGRTDTQYF
NA | TRBJ1-1 | TRBV6-1 | CASSERGDRGWGTEAFF
NA | TRBJ2-2 | TRBV19 | CASSPLPGQTNTGELFF
NA | TRBJ2-7 | TRBV19 | CASSSLAGIPNEQYF
NA | TRBJ2-5 | TRBV27 | CASSFLGDRAKETQYF
NA | TRBJ2-7 | TRBV19 | CASSDLGTSPVYEQYF
few | TRBJ1-1 | TRBV6-5 | CASSRLTWTEAFF
NA | TRBJ1-1 | TRBV4-1 | CASSQGAVANTEAFF
NA | TRBJ2-1 | TRBV27 | CASSLWGVPYNEQFF
NA | TRBJ2-3 | TRBV7-9 | CASSLTKSTDTQYF
NA | TRBJ1-1 | TRBV28 | CASSYPGNTEAFF
few | TRBJ2-2 | TRBV19 | CASSFGTDYTGELFF
NA | TRBJ2-3 | TRBV28 | CASSAPGRADTQYF
NA | TRBJ2-4 | TRBV28 | CASSPRDFLAKNIQYF
NA | TRBJ2-6 | TRBV2 | CASLTGRGANVLTF
once | TRBJ1-2 | TRBV5-4 | CASSLELGGPFGYPF
few | TRBJ1-1 | TRBV28 | CASGRVGGGTAFF
NA | TRBJ2-1 | TRBV6-5 | CASSYSTSGALSEQFF
NA | TRBJ2-7 | TRBV10-1 | CASSSQASSSYEQYF
NA | TRBJ2-7 | TRBV11-2 | CASSRTGTGTYEQYF
NA | TRBJ2-1 | TRBV29-1 | CSATGTTYNEQFF
NA | TRBJ2-7 | TRBV7-9 | CASSLVGQGTYEQYF
NA | TRBJ2-7 | TRBV19 | CASSIGQGLSYEQYF
NA | TRBJ2-5 | TRBV19 | CASSISVGVQTQYF
NA | TRBJ2-5 | TRBV11-2 | CASSLTQETQYF
few | TRBJ2-1 | TRBV29-1 | CSVFRRSSYNEQFF
NA | TRBJ2-7 | TRBV28 | CASSPPSLAGSSYEQYF
once | TRBJ1-3 | TRBV6-1 | CASSPGQGIGNTIYF
NA | TRBJ2-7 | TRBV19 | CASSIGPLRDSSSYEQYF
once | TRBJ2-5 | TRBV10-3 | CAIKPGQGIEETQYF
once | TRBJ2-2 | TRBV9 | CASSVAGYGLYTGELFF
NA | TRBJ2-7 | TRBV7-6 | CASSLGQGAYEQYF
NA | TRBJ2-3 | TRBV9 | CASSATGRREDTQYF
NA | TRBJ2-7 | TRBV9 | CASSTGTSGSSYEQYF
NA | TRBJ1-1 | TRBV9 | CASSRRTGAFNTEAFF
NA | TRBJ2-5 | TRBV12-5 | CASGLPRGSGLIRETQYF
NA | TRBJ2-2 | TRBV2 | CASSDRGTNTGELFF
NA | TRBJ2-7 | TRBV11-2 | CASSSPGFFYEQYF
NA | TRBJ1-3 | TRBV6-1 | CASSERKHFGLSGNTIYF
NA | TRBJ2-7 | TRBV21-1 | CASQNRGGSYEQYF